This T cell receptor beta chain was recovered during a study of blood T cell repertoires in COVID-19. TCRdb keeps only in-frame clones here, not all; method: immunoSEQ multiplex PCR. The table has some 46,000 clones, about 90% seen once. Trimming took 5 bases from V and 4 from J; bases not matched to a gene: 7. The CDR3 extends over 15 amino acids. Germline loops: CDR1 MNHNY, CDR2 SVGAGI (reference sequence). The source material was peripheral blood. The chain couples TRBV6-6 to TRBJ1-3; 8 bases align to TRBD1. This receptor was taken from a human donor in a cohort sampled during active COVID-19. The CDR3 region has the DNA TGTGCCAGCAGTACCCAGGGGGCCATAGGAAACACCATATATTTT. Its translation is CASSTQGAIGNTIYF.